This T cell receptor (beta chain) was captured in a study of T cell responses to AZD1222 COVID-19 vaccine. In the study overall: Pooling of second doses given at about 4 or about 12 weeks was done.

Measured with immunoSEQ multiplex PCR; TCRdb has only the in-frame clones, and not every one. The table has some 120,000 clones, approximately 90% seen once. Points on this clone: The antigen is not known.

The CDR3 has 15 residues. Between the trimmed V and J ends, which lost 0 bases and 6 bases, there was a span of 14 bases. Germline loops: CDR1 SNHLY, CDR2 FYNNEI. Whole-study results and caveats: Baseline seropositivity occurred in only a handful of AZD1222 recipients. Reports say nearly half of spike-specific TCRs go after unmutated variant regions.

The source was peripheral blood, collected on day 0 of AZD1222 vaccination. The chain employs TRBV2 and TRBJ1-1, with D unclear. The receptor was derived from an adult in good health. In nucleotides, the CDR3 is TGTGCCAGCAGTGAAGCGCTTTCCAGGCTCGCTGAAGCTTTCTTT. Translation gives CASSEALSRLAEAFF.